This record covers a single T cell receptor beta chain. The target antigen is unknown. V gave up 5 bases and J gave up 8 bases, with 4 bases separating them. CDR3 length: 10 residues. Germline V gives CDR1 WNHNN, CDR2 SYGVQD (reference sequence). TCRdb's table, derived via immunoSEQ multiplex PCR, lists solely in-frame clones and lacks some. The top ten hold roughly a sixth of the sample, which has about 110,000 clones, around nine tenths seen once. The sample originates from a study of T cell responses to AZD1222 COVID-19 vaccine. Study outcomes and limitations: Repertoire sampling was restricted to post-peak T cell response timepoints.

This specimen was peripheral blood, taken on day 0 of AZD1222 vaccination. The chain carries TRBV10-1 and TRBJ1-3; no definite D call. This TCR was sampled from an adult in good health. CDR3 protein: CASSTHTIYF. The CDR3 DNA reads as TGCGCCAGCAGTACGCACACCATATATTTT.